This T cell receptor beta chain was profiled in a study of OX40 agonist ivuxolimab in advanced cancers. Study context: The dose-escalation cohort was around 83% male, with a mean age of approximately 62 years, ranging roughly 20 to 90. Participants could have had prior anti-PD-1, anti-PD-L1 or anti-CTLA-4 therapy, and around 40% had some. Study-wide results and caveats: At doses 0.1 to 3.0 mg/kg, CD4+ and CD8+ clones expanded. Part of the nonresponder group also had normalized T-cell clonal expansion that was low.

The germline V gene encodes CDR1 SGHTA and CDR2 FQGTGA. J gave up 2 bases and V 5 bases, and 11 bases lay outside the gene matches. This CDR3 has 17 residues. TCRdb's copy holds only in-frame clones and misses some; the assay was immunoSEQ multiplex PCR. Altogether 35,000 to 45,000 clones are present, roughly 87% being singletons, with the ten largest covering over 15%. A remark on this clone: What it binds is not known.

The V and J genes are TRBV7-3 and TRBJ2-1, with 8 bases matching TRBD2. Material: CD4+ or CD8+ T cells sorted from blood, obtained in a trial of the OX40 agonist ivuxolimab. The sequence came from an adult with an advanced solid tumor such as melanoma, head and neck, liver or kidney cancer. As DNA, the CDR3 is TGTGCCAGCAGCCCGGGTGTGGCGGGGGGCCCCTACAATGAGCAGTTCTTC. As protein: CASSPGVAGGPYNEQFF. Drawing the rest from reference TRBV7-3 and TRBJ2-1, the complete variable domain is GAGVSQTPSNKVTEKGKYVELRCDPISGHTALYWYRQSLGQGPEFLIYFQGTGAADDSGLPNDRFFAVRPEGSVSTLKIQRTERGDSAVYLCASSPGVAGGPYNEQFFGPGTRLTVL.